This T cell receptor beta chain appears in the sequencing data of a study of cytomegalovirus exposure and HLA in healthy donors. PCR employed 60 Vbeta and 13 Jbeta primers. Some clones are missing from TCRdb's copy, which holds only in-frame ones; the method was immunoSEQ multiplex PCR. The table shows 75,000 to 95,000 clones, with roughly 78% occurring only once. Trimming stripped 6 bases from V and 4 bases from J, with 12 bases between. The CDR3 length is 13 residues. Germline values: CDR1 SGHDN, CDR2 FVKESK. General study findings and limits: A later analysis appeared to link common viral pathogens to several of the most significant clusters. The authors later found TCR association rates varying by HLA locus, with DRB1 most and HLA-C fewest.

This clone occurred a few times. What it binds is unknown. The sample taken for sequencing was PBMCs. This chain connects TRBV14 to TRBJ1-1; the D gene is possibly TRBD1 (6 bases). This clonotype was sampled from a male donor in good health and CMV-seropositive. The CDR3, as DNA: TGTGCCAGCAGGGAGGGAGGGGGCACTGAAGCTTTCTTT. Encoded protein: CASREGGGTEAFF. The complete variable domain, with remaining parts taken from reference TRBV14 and TRBJ1-1, reads EAGVTQFPSHSVIEKGQTVTLRCDPISGHDNLYWYRRVMGKEIKFLLHFVKESKQDESGMPNNRFLAERTGGTYSTLKVQPAELEDSGVYFCASREGGGTEAFFGQGTRLTVV.